The rows below give T cell receptor beta chains drawn from one sample of a study of regulatory T cells in long-lasting Graves disease. Using its own MiXCR run on the multiplex PCR reads, TCRdb lists one record per CDR3 protein. Of 350,000 to 450,000 distinct CDR3 sequences in the sample, 20% to 25% were seen once. The sequencing used peripheral blood mononuclear cells (PBMCs), collected when the disease was refractory, from a patient treated with antithyroid drugs. All receptors come from a woman in her thirties or forties with Graves disease. Each CDR3 is given with its conserved first and last residue. D genes are given only for firm matches. Clone size is stated in some rows and not others, as once, few, many or a class when expanded.

size: -; V: TRBV6-1; D: TRBD2; J: TRBJ2-7; length: 15; CDR3: CASSKTSGSHYEQYF; DNA: TGTGCCAGCAGCAAAACTAGCGGGAGCCACTACGAGCAGTACTTC
size: -; V: TRBV5-1; D: -; J: TRBJ2-1; length: 13; CDR3: CASSAYRDDEQFF; DNA: TGCGCCAGCAGCGCCTACAGGGACGATGAGCAGTTCTTC
size: few; V: TRBV20-1; D: TRBD1; J: TRBJ1-1; length: 14; CDR3: CSASRDRLNTEAFF; DNA: TGCAGTGCTAGCCGGGACAGGCTGAACACTGAAGCTTTCTTT
size: few; V: TRBV30; D: -; J: TRBJ2-5; length: 13; CDR3: CAWGTDPWETQYF; DNA: TGTGCCTGGGGGACTGATCCGTGGGAGACCCAGTACTTC
size: many; V: TRBV7-7; D: TRBD2; J: TRBJ2-5; length: 19; CDR3: CASSLDPFRTSRQTETQYF; DNA: TGTGCTAGCAGCTTAGATCCATTCAGGACTAGCAGACAGACGGAGACCCAGTACTTC
size: many; V: TRBV28; D: -; J: TRBJ2-7; length: 12; CDR3: CASSVGAYEQYF; DNA: TGTGCCAGCAGTGTCGGGGCCTACGAGCAGTACTTC
size: -; V: TRBV5-5; D: -; J: TRBJ2-7; length: 14; CDR3: CASSLQVGTYEQYF; DNA: TGTGCCAGCAGCTTGCAGGTCGGTACCTACGAGCAGTACTTC
size: -; V: TRBV7-8; D: -; J: TRBJ2-4; length: 16; CDR3: CASSPGTPLVKNIQYF; DNA: TGTGCCAGCAGCCCCGGGACACCTCTAGTCAAAAACATTCAGTACTTC
size: many; V: TRBV10-3; D: TRBD2; J: TRBJ2-5; length: 13; CDR3: CAITSGNQETQYF; DNA: TGTGCCATCACTAGCGGCAACCAAGAGACCCAGTACTTC
size: -; V: TRBV10-1; D: TRBD2; J: TRBJ2-2; length: 13; CDR3: CASSDGLAGELFF; DNA: TGCGCCAGCAGTGATGGACTAGCCGGGGAGCTGTTTTTT
size: many; V: TRBV28; D: -; J: TRBJ1-5; length: 14; CDR3: CASRLKEGFQPQHF; DNA: TGTGCCAGCAGACTCAAAGAGGGGTTTCAGCCCCAGCATTTT
size: many; V: TRBV3-1; D: -; J: TRBJ1-5; length: 14; CDR3: CASSQGSHNQPQHF; DNA: TGTGCCAGCAGCCAAGGCAGCCACAATCAGCCCCAGCATTTT
size: many; V: TRBV3-1; D: -; J: TRBJ2-7; length: 13; CDR3: CASTQGTHYEQYF; DNA: TGTGCCAGCACCCAAGGGACTCACTACGAGCAGTACTTC
size: many; V: TRBV28; D: -; J: TRBJ1-1; length: 15; CDR3: CASPSNTGLLSEAFF; DNA: TGTGCCAGCCCCTCGAACACAGGGTTGCTATCTGAAGCTTTCTTT
size: many; V: TRBV15; D: -; J: TRBJ2-7; length: 15; CDR3: CATSRSPAGSYEQYF; DNA: TGTGCCACCAGCAGATCACCAGCAGGAAGCTACGAGCAGTACTTC
size: many; V: TRBV20-1; D: -; J: TRBJ2-7; length: 12; CDR3: CSASTSSYEQYF; DNA: TGCAGTGCTAGTACCTCCTCCTACGAGCAGTACTTC
size: -; V: TRBV2; D: -; J: TRBJ1-4; length: 15; CDR3: CASRSSPAFNEKLFF; DNA: TGTGCCAGCCGGAGTTCGCCAGCCTTTAATGAAAAACTGTTTTTT
size: few; V: TRBV11-2; D: -; J: TRBJ2-7; length: 18; CDR3: CASSLRKNQGYDSYEQYF; DNA: TGTGCCAGCAGCTTGCGGAAAAACCAGGGTTATGACTCCTACGAGCAGTACTTC
size: few; V: TRBV19; D: TRBD1; J: TRBJ2-7; length: 14; CDR3: CASSFTWDSYEQYF; DNA: TGTGCCAGTAGCTTTACTTGGGACAGCTACGAGCAGTACTTC
size: many; V: TRBV20-1; D: -; J: TRBJ1-1; length: 11; CDR3: CSATQNTEAFF; DNA: TGCAGTGCTACACAGAACACTGAAGCTTTCTTT
size: few; V: TRBV5-1; D: TRBD1; J: TRBJ1-1; length: 16; CDR3: CASRPGTGGVFTEAFF; DNA: TGCGCCAGCAGACCCGGGACAGGGGGCGTTTTCACTGAAGCTTTCTTT
size: -; V: TRBV7-9; D: -; J: TRBJ1-1; length: 16; CDR3: CASSLAGRGRPAEAFF; DNA: TGTGCCAGCAGCTTAGCCGGCAGGGGACGTCCGGCTGAAGCTTTCTTT
size: many; V: TRBV28; D: -; J: TRBJ1-3; length: 16; CDR3: CASSRPGLSSGNTIYF; DNA: TGTGCCAGCAGTCGCCCTGGGCTGAGCAGTGGAAACACCATATATTTT
size: few; V: TRBV19; D: -; J: TRBJ1-5; length: 14; CDR3: CASSYGRVDQPQHF; DNA: TGTGCCAGTAGTTATGGCAGGGTAGATCAGCCCCAGCATTTT
size: many; V: TRBV10-1; D: TRBD1; J: TRBJ1-1; length: 14; CDR3: CASSERTGGTEAFF; DNA: TGCGCCAGCAGCGAAAGAACAGGGGGCACTGAAGCTTTCTTT
size: many; V: TRBV28; D: TRBD2; J: TRBJ2-5; length: 18; CDR3: CASSLEVASSGDQETQYF; DNA: TGTGCCAGCAGTTTAGAGGTGGCGTCTAGCGGGGATCAAGAGACCCAGTACTTC
size: -; V: TRBV10-1; D: TRBD2; J: TRBJ2-3; length: 16; CDR3: CATSGLADPSTDTQYF; DNA: TGCGCCACCTCGGGACTAGCGGATCCCAGCACAGATACGCAGTATTTT
size: many; V: TRBV9; D: -; J: TRBJ2-7; length: 15; CDR3: CASSVDGAYLSEQYF; DNA: TGTGCCAGCAGCGTCGATGGGGCCTATCTCTCCGAGCAGTACTTC
size: few; V: TRBV27; D: TRBD1; J: TRBJ1-3; length: 17; CDR3: CASSHTPGTGSGNTIYF; DNA: TGTGCCAGCAGCCATACCCCCGGGACAGGGTCGGGAAACACCATATATTTT
size: many; V: TRBV7-2; D: TRBD1; J: TRBJ1-1; length: 17; CDR3: CASSLDTGTALKTEAFF; DNA: TGTGCCAGCAGCTTAGACACCGGGACAGCGTTAAAGACTGAAGCTTTCTTT
size: many; V: TRBV15; D: TRBD1; J: TRBJ2-5; length: 15; CDR3: CATSNRDRGPKTQYF; DNA: TGTGCCACCAGCAACCGGGACAGGGGTCCGAAGACCCAGTACTTC
size: many; V: TRBV28; D: -; J: TRBJ2-5; length: 18; CDR3: CASRRRGLQVWGQETQYF; DNA: TGTGCCAGCAGGCGGCGGGGACTTCAGGTTTGGGGGCAAGAGACCCAGTACTTC
size: few; V: TRBV28; D: -; J: TRBJ2-3; length: 14; CDR3: CASSLVRVEYTQYF; DNA: TGTGCCAGCAGTTTAGTGCGGGTGGAGTATACGCAGTATTTT
size: few; V: TRBV7-9; D: -; J: TRBJ2-5; length: 15; CDR3: CASSPVLARGETQYF; DNA: TGTGCCAGCAGCCCCGTTTTAGCGAGAGGAGAGACCCAGTACTTC